This T cell receptor beta chain was obtained from a study of OX40 agonist ivuxolimab in advanced cancers. At the level of the study: Patients got intravenous ivuxolimab at 0.01 to 10 mg/kg every 2 weeks. Broader study findings: Among the least clonally expanded were partial responders at 0.1-3.0 mg/kg. Among T cells, CD8+ cells averaged more expanded clones than CD4+ cells. Clonal expansion was seen in CD4+ and CD8+ blood T cells by week 6 at 0.1 to 3.0 mg/kg.

The protocol was immunoSEQ multiplex PCR, while the TCRdb copy is restricted to in-frame clones and leaves out a portion. This table has tens of thousands of clones, roughly 82% appearing once. Concerning this clone itself: Its target is not known. A much larger clone lies one base from this, so it may be a read error.

V trimming: 10 bases; J trimming: 4 bases; junction bases outside the gene matches: 9. This CDR3 is 14 amino acids long. CDR1 and CDR2 from the germline V gene are SGHRS and YFSETQ. This chain joins TRBV5-1 and TRBJ2-1; 9 positions match TRBD2. This TCR derives from an adult with an advanced solid tumor such as melanoma, head and neck, liver or kidney cancer. This sample comprised CD4+ or CD8+ T cells sorted from blood, obtained in a trial of the OX40 agonist ivuxolimab. CDR3 coding DNA: TGCGCCGGCACAGCGGGAGGCGGGTACAATGAGCAGTTCTTC. Protein sequence: CAGTAGGGYNEQFF.